These 27 T cell receptor beta chains originate from one sample sequenced in a study of early T cells in non-severe SARS-CoV-2 infection. Each CDR3 protein gets one entry after TCRdb re-called the 5' RACE reads with MiXCR. The profile covers about 19,000 distinct CDR3 sequences, with around 4.2% appearing a single time and over 7% taken by the ten largest. The sample taken for sequencing was whole blood. All receptors derive from an adult who was a healthcare worker with PCR-confirmed SARS-CoV-2 infection or an uninfected control (not recorded which).

The chain employs TRBV6-6 and TRBJ2-7, with D hard to call. The CDR3 is 14 amino acids. CDR1 is MNHNY, CDR2 SVGAGI, per germline (reference sequence). The V gene lost 5 bases and the J gene lost 2 bases, with 13 bases spanning the gap. The CDR3 here is CASSPLTWAYEQYF. The CDR3 DNA follows: TGTGCCAGCAGTCCCCTGACATGGGCCTACGAGCAGTACTTC.

V gene TRBV20-1 combines with J gene TRBJ2-1; D gene uncertain. The CDR3 totals 11 residues. V lost 5 bases and J lost 2, with 4 bases in between. CDR1 and CDR2 (germline): DFQATT, SNEGSKA (reference sequence). CDR3 DNA: TGCAGTGCTGGGACCTACAATGAGCAGTTCTTC. This codes for CSAGTYNEQFF.

This clonotype has a count of ten or more. The V gene is TRBV6-2 or TRBV6-3, the J gene TRBJ1-1; possibly TRBD1 for D (6 bases). V gave up 5 bases and J gave up 3 bases, with 13 bases separating them. The CDR3 is 14 amino acids. CDR1 is MNHEY and CDR2 is SVGEGT in the germline V gene. This CDR3 reads CASSPNRVDTEAFF. CDR3 nucleotides: TGTGCCAGCAGTCCTAACAGGGTTGACACTGAAGCTTTCTTT.

This clonotype was found many times. V gene TRBV29-1 combines with J gene TRBJ1-3; the D is unclear. CDR1 and CDR2 (germline): SQVTM, ANQGSEA. Trimming took off 2 bases at V and 0 bases at J, with 8 bases between the two ends. The CDR3 sequence is 14 residues long. The CDR3 region is CSVETGSSGNTIYF. The CDR3 bases are TGCAGCGTTGAAACCGGAAGCTCTGGAAACACCATATATTTT. Variable domain in full (rest from reference TRBV29-1 and TRBJ1-3): SAVISQKPSRDICQRGTSLTIQCQVDSQVTMMFWYRQQPGQSLTLIATANQGSEATYESGFVIDKFPISRPNLTFSTLTVSNMSPEDSSIYLCSVETGSSGNTIYFGEGSWLTVV.

This clonotype rates as medium-sized. The chain is built from TRBV7-6 and TRBJ2-7, with 7 bases that match TRBD1. The junction had 11 bases not matched to a gene; V was cut back by 4 bases and J by 2 bases. Germline loops: CDR1 SGHVS, CDR2 FNYEAQ. The CDR3 loop spans 16 amino acids. CDR3 amino acids: CASSSTRQTGAYEQYF. DNA for the CDR3: TGTGCCAGCAGCTCCACACGACAAACAGGGGCCTACGAGCAGTACTTC.

This clonotype has ten or more counts. V and J are TRBV5-1 and TRBJ2-2; a possible D gene is TRBD1 (6 bases). V shed 1 base and J shed 6 bases, with 16 bases lying between them. CDR1 SGHRS and CDR2 YFSETQ come from the germline V gene. CDR3 length: 16 amino acids. CDR3 residues: CASSLSRGVQSGELFF. As DNA, the CDR3 is TGCGCCAGCAGCTTGTCCAGGGGAGTTCAGTCCGGGGAGCTGTTTTTT.

In its sample, this clonotype was seen a few times. The V call is TRBV28, the J call TRBJ2-3, with D maybe TRBD1 (5 bases). V lost 6 bases, J lost 10 bases, and 11 bases lay in between. The length of the CDR3 is 11 residues. Germline V gene lookup returns CDR1 MDHEN and CDR2 SYDVKM. The CDR3 loop is CASSLGHPQYF. The CDR3, as DNA: TGTGCCAGCAGCCTCGGACACCCGCAGTATTTT.

This clonotype was detected many times. The V call is TRBV3-1, the J call TRBJ2-7, with TRBD2 matching over 9 bases. CDR1 is LGHDT and CDR2 is YNNKEL in the germline V gene (reference sequence). The junction had 6 bases not matched to a gene; V was cut back by 2 bases and J by 7 bases. The CDR3 is 14 residues long. CDR3 nucleotide sequence: TGTGCCAGCAGCCAAAAGGCGGGGGGGATGGAGCAGTACTTC. Translated: CASSQKAGGMEQYF.

This clonotype has ten or more counts. The V gene is TRBV6-1, the J gene TRBJ1-5; D is possibly TRBD1 (5 bases). Looked up from germline, CDR1 is MNHNS and CDR2 is SASEGT. The CDR3 spans 16 residues. V lost 2 bases and J lost 4, with 15 bases in between. The DNA of the CDR3 is TGTGCCAGCAGTGAAAGACAGAGAAACGCGAATCAGCCCCAGCATTTT. It yields the protein CASSERQRNANQPQHF.

This clonotype was seen at least ten times. This chain links TRBV29-1 with TRBJ2-7; 7 bases agree with TRBD1. The CDR3 covers 14 residues. With 3 bases clipped from V and 7 bases from J, the junction kept 12 bases outside the gene matches. CDR1 is SQVTM and CDR2 is ANQGSEA in the germline V gene. The CDR3 region is CSVETGRGGEEQYF. CDR3 sequence (DNA): TGCAGCGTTGAGACAGGGAGAGGAGGTGAAGAGCAGTACTTC.

CDR3 residues: CASSQTNYGYTF. Written as DNA, the CDR3 is TGTGCCAGCAGTCAGACTAACTATGGCTACACCTTC. This chain links TRBV12-3 or TRBV12-4 with TRBJ1-2; D not resolved. V lost 5 bases, J lost 0 bases, and 4 bases lay in between. The CDR3 is made up of 12 amino acids.

There are many counts of this clonotype. Here the CDR3 DNA reads TGTGCCAGCGGCCCTCCTCCTAGGGCACGCACAGATACGCAGTATTTT. Amino acids: CASGPPPRARTDTQYF. The chain is built from TRBV28 and TRBJ2-3; D is uncertain. Trimming took off 8 bases at V and 1 base at J, with 19 bases between the two ends. The CDR3 length is 16 residues. The V gene's germline CDR1 is MDHEN and CDR2 SYDVKM. Filled out from reference TRBV28 and TRBJ2-3, the complete variable domain reads DVKVTQSSRYLVKRTGEKVFLECVQDMDHENMFWYRQDPGLGLRLIYFSYDVKMKEKGDIPEGYSVSREKKERFSLILESASTNQTSMYLCASGPPPRARTDTQYFGPGTRLTVL.

There are many counts of this clonotype. The CDR3 DNA is TGTGCCAGCAGCCCGTCCGTGGGGGAAGCGTTTGGAAACACCATATATTTT. Residues: CASSPSVGEAFGNTIYF. The genes are TRBV7-6 and TRBJ1-3, with D perhaps TRBD1 (5 bases). Germline assignment: CDR1 SGHVS and CDR2 FNYEAQ. V gave up 5 bases and J gave up 3 bases, with 20 bases separating them. The CDR3 runs to 17 residues.

This clonotype was detected ten times or more. The gene calls are TRBV5-1 and TRBJ2-3; D ambiguous. Germline CDR1 reads SGHRS; CDR2 reads YFSETQ. Trimming removed 7 bases at V and 0 bases at J, with 6 bases between. This CDR3 has 12 residues. The CDR3 spells CASGLSTDTQYF. The CDR3 DNA follows: TGCGCCAGCGGTCTCAGCACAGATACGCAGTATTTT.

This clonotype was seen ten or more times. The rearrangement uses TRBV20-1 and TRBJ2-5; D call uncertain. This CDR3 comprises 17 residues. Germline lookup yields CDR1 DFQATT and CDR2 SNEGSKA (reference sequence). V was trimmed by 0 bases and J by 7 bases, leaving 24 bases between them. CDR3 protein: CSARDLFAVQQRATQYF. The CDR3 DNA is TGCAGTGCTAGAGATTTATTCGCGGTTCAGCAAAGAGCGACCCAGTACTTC.

There are many counts of this clonotype. The chain has TRBV24-1 and TRBJ1-5, with a possible D match to TRBD1 (6 bases). The CDR3 runs to 14 residues. The V end was cut by 7 bases, the J end by 0 bases, with 9 bases between. CDR1 and CDR2 (germline): KGHDR, SFDVKD. The CDR3 reads CATRMDSSNQPQHF. CDR3 in DNA: TGTGCCACCAGGATGGACAGTAGCAATCAGCCCCAGCATTTT.

By share of the sample, this clonotype is medium-sized. This chain uses TRBV7-2 with TRBJ2-5, with TRBD1 identical over 9 bases. After removal of 5 bases from V and 0 bases from J, the junction contained 4 bases not matched to a gene. The CDR3 is 15 residues long. The germline V gene encodes CDR1 SGHTA and CDR2 FQGNSA. The CDR3 spells CASSPDRGYQETQYF. In DNA, the CDR3 is TGTGCCAGCAGCCCAGACAGGGGGTACCAAGAGACCCAGTACTTC.

The sample holds many counts of this clonotype. The chain is built from TRBV20-1 and TRBJ2-2; the match to TRBD2 covers 9 bases. V lost 6 bases to trimming and J lost 2 bases; unmatched junction nucleotides: 4. CDR1 and CDR2 (germline): DFQATT, SNEGSKA (reference sequence). This CDR3 region has 14 residues. The CDR3 sequence: CSALAGFNTGELFF. The CDR3 DNA reads TGCAGTGCCCTAGCGGGGTTCAACACCGGGGAGCTGTTTTTT.

A few counts support this clonotype. V is TRBV4-3 and J is TRBJ1-2; unclear D gene. The CDR3 extends over 14 amino acids. Germline CDR1 and CDR2: LGHNA and YSLEER. Trimming removed 0 bases at V and 4 bases at J, with 9 bases between. The CDR3 spells CASSQDSRIYGYTF. The DNA of the CDR3 is TGCGCCAGCAGCCAAGATTCCCGCATCTATGGCTACACCTTC.

At least ten counts were recorded for this clonotype. The chain carries TRBV7-2 and TRBJ2-1, with TRBD2 matching over 14 bases. J gave up 2 bases and V 3 bases, and 0 bases lay outside the gene matches. Per the germline V gene, CDR1 is SGHTA and CDR2 is FQGNSA. The CDR3 runs to 16 residues. The CDR3 DNA reads TGTGCCAGCAGCTTGACTAGCGGGGGGGCCTACAATGAGCAGTTCTTC. Translating it yields CASSLTSGGAYNEQFF.

This clonotype showed up many times. The rearrangement uses TRBV4-3 and TRBJ2-3; D unclear. Germline V gene data show CDR1 as LGHNA and CDR2 as YSLEER. This CDR3 has 14 amino acids. V was clipped by 0 bases and J by 1 base, with 5 bases between them. CDR3: CASSQDPGTDTQYF. In nucleotides, the CDR3 is TGCGCCAGCAGCCAAGATCCCGGCACAGATACGCAGTATTTT.

This clonotype was detected many times. The chain combines TRBV5-4 with TRBJ2-1, with 7 bases aligning to TRBD1. The J segment lost 2 bases and the V segment lost 3 bases, leaving 8 bases of the junction unmatched. This CDR3 has 16 amino acids. Germline V gene lookup returns CDR1 SGHNT and CDR2 YYREEE (reference sequence). CDR3 DNA sequence: TGTGCCAGCAGCTCATCATGGGACAGTACCTACAATGAGCAGTTCTTC. Encoded protein: CASSSSWDSTYNEQFF.

This clonotype was recorded at least ten times. The chain uses TRBV7-9 and TRBJ2-5; D not certain. V was pared by 1 base and J by 2 bases, with 8 bases between. This CDR3 comprises 14 residues. The V gene's germline CDR1 is SEHNR and CDR2 FQNEAQ (reference sequence). CDR3: CASSLVTVQETQYF. The CDR3, as DNA: TGTGCCAGCAGCTTAGTGACTGTGCAAGAGACCCAGTACTTC.

V and J are TRBV20-1 and TRBJ1-2; TRBD1 agrees at 9 bases. Germline CDR1 reads DFQATT; CDR2 reads SNEGSKA (reference sequence). J gave up 4 bases and V 0 bases, and 15 bases lay outside the gene matches. This CDR3 region has 18 residues. CDR3 residues: CSARDQGTGLAMVYGYTF. In DNA form, the CDR3 reads TGCAGTGCTAGAGATCAGGGGACAGGGTTGGCTATGGTCTATGGCTACACCTTC.

This clonotype was counted ten times or more. The chain links TRBV10-2 to TRBJ1-1, with D maybe TRBD1 (5 bases). The V end lost 3 bases, the J end lost 1 base, and 9 bases lay between the germline ends. CDR3 length equals 14 residues. Germline V gene sequence: CDR1 WSHSY, CDR2 SAAADI. CDR3 loop: CASSEWGENTEAFF. CDR3 DNA sequence: TGCGCCAGCAGTGAATGGGGGGAGAACACTGAAGCTTTCTTT.

This clonotype was counted many times. The chain combines TRBV11-2 with TRBJ1-1, with D maybe TRBD1 (5 bases). The ends were cut back, 5 bases at V and 6 bases at J, with 13 bases in the middle. CDR1 and CDR2 (germline): SGHAT, FQNNGV. The CDR3 is made up of 13 amino acids. CDR3 sequence (DNA): TGTGCCAGCAGCCGCGGACATGATTCTGAAGCTTTCTTT. Protein sequence: CASSRGHDSEAFF.

This clonotype was seen at least ten times. The gene calls are TRBV6-4 and TRBJ2-2, with TRBD2 matching over 8 bases. Germline values: CDR1 MRHNA, CDR2 SNTAGT. The V segment lost 6 bases and the J segment 7 bases; nucleotides outside the gene matches: 7. CDR3 length: 14 residues. For the CDR3, the DNA is TGTGCCAGCAGCACTAGCGGAGAATACGGGGAGCTGTTTTTT. Its translation: CASSTSGEYGELFF.